Each of the 8 T cell receptor beta chains below was sequenced from the same sample in a study of monozygotic twins with inflammatory bowel disease. Following a re-call of the 5' RACE reads, TCRdb has one entry per CDR3 protein and lacks DNA. The table counts some 150,000 distinct CDR3 sequences; approximately 7.4% lies in the top ten. The sequenced material came from blood. The receptors were gathered from a human donor with ulcerative colitis or Crohn's disease, or a healthy co-twin of an affected twin (not recorded which).

The chain has TRBV12-3 or TRBV12-4 and TRBJ1-2; as DNA is missing, the TRBD1 call by TCRdb cannot be tested. This CDR3 contains 14 residues. This chain's CDR3 is CASGRTGGLEGYTF.

The rearrangement joins TRBV12-3 or TRBV12-4 to TRBJ2-7. CDR3 length: 12 residues. The CDR3 protein is CASSFHPDRQYF.

This chain links TRBV25-1 with TRBJ2-3. Germline values: CDR1 MGHDK, CDR2 SYGVNS. This CDR3 is built from 13 residues. The CDR3 here is CASSERVLGTQYF.

The chain uses TRBV29-1 and TRBJ2-1. In germline, CDR1 is SQVTM, CDR2 ANQGSEA. This CDR3 has 14 amino acids. CDR3 residues: CSVERGMLKNEQFF.

The rearrangement links TRBV4-2 to TRBJ2-1; TCRdb gives TRBD1 as the D gene, but with no DNA this cannot be confirmed. This CDR3 has 16 residues. CDR1 and CDR2 (germline): LGHNA, YNFKEQ. This CDR3 reads CASSQDLRGADNEQFF.

The V gene is TRBV20-1, the J gene TRBJ1-2; TCRdb's assignment of TRBD1 cannot be checked, as there is no DNA. The CDR3 spans 15 residues. The V gene's germline CDR1 is DFQATT and CDR2 SNEGSKA (reference sequence). This chain's CDR3 is CSARSPGQGAGGYTF.

The chain couples TRBV29-1 to TRBJ2-3; the TCRdb D gene call, TRBD1, has no DNA to confirm it. Germline V gene lookup returns CDR1 SQVTM and CDR2 ANQGSEA. This CDR3 region has 14 residues. CDR3 protein: CSVEKGTGVGTQYF.

The rearrangement uses TRBV12-3 or TRBV12-4 and TRBJ2-1; TCRdb returns TRBD2, unconfirmable since there is no DNA. This CDR3 has 15 amino acids. The CDR3 is CASSPEGEGYNEQFF.